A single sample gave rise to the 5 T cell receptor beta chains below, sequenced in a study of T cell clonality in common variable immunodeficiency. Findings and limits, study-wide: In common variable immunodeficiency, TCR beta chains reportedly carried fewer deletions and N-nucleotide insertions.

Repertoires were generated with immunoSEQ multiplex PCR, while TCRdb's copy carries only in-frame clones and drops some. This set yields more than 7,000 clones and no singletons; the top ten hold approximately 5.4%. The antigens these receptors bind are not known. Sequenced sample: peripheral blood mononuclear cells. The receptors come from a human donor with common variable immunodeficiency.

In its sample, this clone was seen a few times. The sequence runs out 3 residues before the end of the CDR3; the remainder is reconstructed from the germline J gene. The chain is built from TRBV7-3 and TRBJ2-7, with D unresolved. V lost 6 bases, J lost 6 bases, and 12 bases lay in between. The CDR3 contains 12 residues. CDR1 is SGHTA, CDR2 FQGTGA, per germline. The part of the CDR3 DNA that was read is TGTGCCAGCAGAACCACGGGTTTCGAG. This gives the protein CASRTTGFE. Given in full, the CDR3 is CASRTTGFEQYF. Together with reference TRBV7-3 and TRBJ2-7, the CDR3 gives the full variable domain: GAGVSQTPSNKVTEKGKYVELRCDPISGHTALYWYRQSLGQGPEFLIYFQGTGAADDSGLPNDRFFAVRPEGSVSTLKIQRTERGDSAVYLCASRTTGFEQYFGPGTRLTVT.

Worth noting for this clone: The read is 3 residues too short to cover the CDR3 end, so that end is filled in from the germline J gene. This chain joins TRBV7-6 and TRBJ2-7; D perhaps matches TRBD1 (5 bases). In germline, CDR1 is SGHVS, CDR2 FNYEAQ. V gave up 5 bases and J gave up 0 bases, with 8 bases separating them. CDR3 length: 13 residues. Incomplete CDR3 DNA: TGTGCCAGCAGCGCAGGGATCTCCTACGAG. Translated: CASSAGISYE. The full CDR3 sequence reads CASSAGISYEQYF.

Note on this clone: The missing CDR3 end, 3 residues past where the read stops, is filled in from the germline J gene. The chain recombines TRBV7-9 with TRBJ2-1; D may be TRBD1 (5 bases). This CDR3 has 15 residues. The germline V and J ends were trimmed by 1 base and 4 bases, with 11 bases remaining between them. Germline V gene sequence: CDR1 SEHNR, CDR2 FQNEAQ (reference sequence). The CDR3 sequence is CASSLVQELYNEQFF. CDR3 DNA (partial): TGTGCCAGCAGCTTAGTACAGGAACTTTACAATGAG.

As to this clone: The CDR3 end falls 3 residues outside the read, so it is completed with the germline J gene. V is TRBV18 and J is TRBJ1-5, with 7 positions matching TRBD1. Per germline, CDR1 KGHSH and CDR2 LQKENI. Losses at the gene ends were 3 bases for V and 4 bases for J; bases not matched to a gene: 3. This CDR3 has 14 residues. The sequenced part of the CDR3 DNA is TGTGCCAGCTCACCGGACAGGAGGAATCAGCCC. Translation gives CASSPDRRNQP. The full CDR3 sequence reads CASSPDRRNQPQHF.

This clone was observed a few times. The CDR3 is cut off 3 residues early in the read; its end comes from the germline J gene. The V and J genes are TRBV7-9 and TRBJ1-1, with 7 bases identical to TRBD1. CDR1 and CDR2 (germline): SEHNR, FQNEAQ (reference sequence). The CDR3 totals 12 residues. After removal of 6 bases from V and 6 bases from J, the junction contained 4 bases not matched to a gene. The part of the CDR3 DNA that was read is TGTGCCAGCAGTCAAGGGGGCCCTGAA. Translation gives CASSQGGPE. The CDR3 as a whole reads CASSQGGPEAFF.